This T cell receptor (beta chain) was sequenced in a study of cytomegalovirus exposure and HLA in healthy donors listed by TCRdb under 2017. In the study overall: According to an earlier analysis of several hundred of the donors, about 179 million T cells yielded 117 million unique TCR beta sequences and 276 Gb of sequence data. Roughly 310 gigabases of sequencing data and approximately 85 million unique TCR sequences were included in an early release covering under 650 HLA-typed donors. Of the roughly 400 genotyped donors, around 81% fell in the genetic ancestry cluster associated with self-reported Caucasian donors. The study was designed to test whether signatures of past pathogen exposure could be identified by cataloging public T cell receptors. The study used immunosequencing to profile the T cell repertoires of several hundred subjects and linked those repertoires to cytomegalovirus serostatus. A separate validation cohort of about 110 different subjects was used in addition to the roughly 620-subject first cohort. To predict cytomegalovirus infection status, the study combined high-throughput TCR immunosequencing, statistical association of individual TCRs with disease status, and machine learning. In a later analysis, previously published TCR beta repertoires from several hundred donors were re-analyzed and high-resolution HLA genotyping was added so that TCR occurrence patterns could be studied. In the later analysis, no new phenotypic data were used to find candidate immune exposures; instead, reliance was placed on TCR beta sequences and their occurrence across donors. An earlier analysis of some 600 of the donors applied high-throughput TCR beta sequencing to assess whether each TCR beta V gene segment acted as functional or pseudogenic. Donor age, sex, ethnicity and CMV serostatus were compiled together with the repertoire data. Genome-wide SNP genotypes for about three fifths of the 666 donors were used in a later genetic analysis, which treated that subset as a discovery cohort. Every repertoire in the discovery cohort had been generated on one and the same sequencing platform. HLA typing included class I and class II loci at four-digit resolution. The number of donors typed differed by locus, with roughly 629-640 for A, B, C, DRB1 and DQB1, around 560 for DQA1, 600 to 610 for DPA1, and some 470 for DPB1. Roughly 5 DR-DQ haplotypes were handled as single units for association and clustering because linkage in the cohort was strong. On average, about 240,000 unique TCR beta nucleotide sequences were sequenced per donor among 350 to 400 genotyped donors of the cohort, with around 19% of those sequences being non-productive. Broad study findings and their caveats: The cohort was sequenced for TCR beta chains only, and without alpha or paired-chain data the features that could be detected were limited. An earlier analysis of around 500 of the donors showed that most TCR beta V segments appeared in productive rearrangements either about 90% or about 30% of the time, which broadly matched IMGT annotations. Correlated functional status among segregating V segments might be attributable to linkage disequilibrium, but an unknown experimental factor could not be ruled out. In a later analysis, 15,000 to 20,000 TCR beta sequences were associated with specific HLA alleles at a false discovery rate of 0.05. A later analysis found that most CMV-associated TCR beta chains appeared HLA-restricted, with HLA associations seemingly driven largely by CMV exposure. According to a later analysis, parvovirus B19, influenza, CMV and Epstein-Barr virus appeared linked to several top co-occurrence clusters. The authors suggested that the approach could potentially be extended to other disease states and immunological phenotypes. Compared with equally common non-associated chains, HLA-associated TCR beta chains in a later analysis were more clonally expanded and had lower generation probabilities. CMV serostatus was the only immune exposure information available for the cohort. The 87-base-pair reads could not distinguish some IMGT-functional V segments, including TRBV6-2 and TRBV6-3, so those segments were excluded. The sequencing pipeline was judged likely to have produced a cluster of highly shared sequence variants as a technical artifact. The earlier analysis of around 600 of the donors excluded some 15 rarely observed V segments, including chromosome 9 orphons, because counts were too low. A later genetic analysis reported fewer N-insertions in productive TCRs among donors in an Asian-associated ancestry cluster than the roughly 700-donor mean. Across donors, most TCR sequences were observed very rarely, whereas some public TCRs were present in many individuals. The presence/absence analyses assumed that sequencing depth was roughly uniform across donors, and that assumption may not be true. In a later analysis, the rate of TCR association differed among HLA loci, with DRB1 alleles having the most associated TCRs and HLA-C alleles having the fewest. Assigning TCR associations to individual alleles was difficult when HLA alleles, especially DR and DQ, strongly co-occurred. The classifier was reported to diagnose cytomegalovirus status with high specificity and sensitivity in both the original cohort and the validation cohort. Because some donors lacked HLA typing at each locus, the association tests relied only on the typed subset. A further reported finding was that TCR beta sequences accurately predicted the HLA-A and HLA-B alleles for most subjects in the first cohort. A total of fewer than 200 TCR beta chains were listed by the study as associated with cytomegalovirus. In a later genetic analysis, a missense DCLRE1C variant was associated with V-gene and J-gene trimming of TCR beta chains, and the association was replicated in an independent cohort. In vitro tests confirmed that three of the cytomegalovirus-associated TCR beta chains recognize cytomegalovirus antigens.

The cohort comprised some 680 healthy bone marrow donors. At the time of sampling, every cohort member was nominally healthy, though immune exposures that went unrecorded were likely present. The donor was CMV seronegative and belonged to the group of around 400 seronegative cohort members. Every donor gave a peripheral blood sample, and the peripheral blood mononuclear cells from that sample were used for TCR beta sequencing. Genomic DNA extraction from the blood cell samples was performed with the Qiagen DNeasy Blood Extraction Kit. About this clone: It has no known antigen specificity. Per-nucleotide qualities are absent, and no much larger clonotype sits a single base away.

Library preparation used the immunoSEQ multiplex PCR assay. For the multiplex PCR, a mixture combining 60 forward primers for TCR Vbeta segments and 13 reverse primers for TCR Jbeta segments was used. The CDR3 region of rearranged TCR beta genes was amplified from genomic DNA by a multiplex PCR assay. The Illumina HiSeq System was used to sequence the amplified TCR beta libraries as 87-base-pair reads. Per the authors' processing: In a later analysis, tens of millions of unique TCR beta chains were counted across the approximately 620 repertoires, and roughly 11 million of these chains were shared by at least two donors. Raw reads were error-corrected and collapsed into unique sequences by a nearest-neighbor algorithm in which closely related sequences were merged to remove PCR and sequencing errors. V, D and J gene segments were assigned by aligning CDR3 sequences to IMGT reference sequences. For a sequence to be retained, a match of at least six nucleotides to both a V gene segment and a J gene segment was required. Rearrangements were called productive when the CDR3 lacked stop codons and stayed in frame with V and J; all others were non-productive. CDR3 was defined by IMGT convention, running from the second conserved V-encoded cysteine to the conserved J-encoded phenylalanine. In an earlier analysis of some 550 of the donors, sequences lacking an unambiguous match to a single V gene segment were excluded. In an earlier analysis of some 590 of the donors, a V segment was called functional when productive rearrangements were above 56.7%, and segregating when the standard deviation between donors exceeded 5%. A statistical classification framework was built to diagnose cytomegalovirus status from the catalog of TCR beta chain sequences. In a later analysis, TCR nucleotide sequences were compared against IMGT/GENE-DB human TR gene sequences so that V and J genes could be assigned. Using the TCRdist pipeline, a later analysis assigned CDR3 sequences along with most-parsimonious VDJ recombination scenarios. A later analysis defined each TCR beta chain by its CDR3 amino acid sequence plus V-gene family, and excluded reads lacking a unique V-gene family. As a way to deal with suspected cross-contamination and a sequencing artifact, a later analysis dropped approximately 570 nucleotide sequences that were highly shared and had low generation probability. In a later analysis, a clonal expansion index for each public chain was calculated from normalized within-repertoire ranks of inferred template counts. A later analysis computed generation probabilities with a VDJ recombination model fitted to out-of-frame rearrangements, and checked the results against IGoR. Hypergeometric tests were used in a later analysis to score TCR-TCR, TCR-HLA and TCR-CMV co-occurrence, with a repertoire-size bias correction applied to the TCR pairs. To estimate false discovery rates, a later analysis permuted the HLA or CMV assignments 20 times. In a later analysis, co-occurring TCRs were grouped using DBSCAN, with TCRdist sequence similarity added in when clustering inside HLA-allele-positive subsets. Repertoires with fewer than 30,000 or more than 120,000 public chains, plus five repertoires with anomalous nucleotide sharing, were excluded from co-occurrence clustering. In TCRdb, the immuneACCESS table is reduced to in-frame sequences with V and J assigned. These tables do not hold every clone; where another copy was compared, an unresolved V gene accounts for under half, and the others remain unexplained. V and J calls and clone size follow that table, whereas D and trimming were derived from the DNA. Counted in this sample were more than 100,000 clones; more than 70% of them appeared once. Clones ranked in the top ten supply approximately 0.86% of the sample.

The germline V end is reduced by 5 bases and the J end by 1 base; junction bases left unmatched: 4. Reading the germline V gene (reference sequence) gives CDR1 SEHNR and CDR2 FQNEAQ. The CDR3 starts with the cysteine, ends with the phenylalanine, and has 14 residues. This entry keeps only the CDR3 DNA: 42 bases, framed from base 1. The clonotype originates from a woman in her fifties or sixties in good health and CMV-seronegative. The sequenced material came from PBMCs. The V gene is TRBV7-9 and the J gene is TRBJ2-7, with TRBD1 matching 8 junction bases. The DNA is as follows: TGTGCCAGCAGCGGACAGGGTGCGTCCTACGAGCAGTACTTC. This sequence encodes CASSGQGASYEQYF.